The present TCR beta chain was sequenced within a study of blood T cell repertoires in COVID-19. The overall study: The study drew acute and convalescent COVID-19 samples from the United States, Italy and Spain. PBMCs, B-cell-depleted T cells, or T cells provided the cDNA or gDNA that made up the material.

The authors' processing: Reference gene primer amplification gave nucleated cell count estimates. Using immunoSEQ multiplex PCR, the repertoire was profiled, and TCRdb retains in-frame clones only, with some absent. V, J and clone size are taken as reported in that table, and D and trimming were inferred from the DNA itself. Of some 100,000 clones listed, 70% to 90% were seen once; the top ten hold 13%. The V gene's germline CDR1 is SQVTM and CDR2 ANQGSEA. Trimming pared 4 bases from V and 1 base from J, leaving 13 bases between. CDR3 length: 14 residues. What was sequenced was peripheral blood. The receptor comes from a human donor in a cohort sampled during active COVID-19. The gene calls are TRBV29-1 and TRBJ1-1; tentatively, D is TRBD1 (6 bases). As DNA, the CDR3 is TGCAGCGTTGGGGACATCCAAGGGAACACTGAAGCTTTCTTT. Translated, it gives CSVGDIQGNTEAFF. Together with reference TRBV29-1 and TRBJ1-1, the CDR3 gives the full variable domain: SAVISQKPSRDICQRGTSLTIQCQVDSQVTMMFWYRQQPGQSLTLIATANQGSEATYESGFVIDKFPISRPNLTFSTLTVSNMSPEDSSIYLCSVGDIQGNTEAFFGQGTRLTVV.